Listed here are 6 T cell receptor beta chains from one sample, sequenced in a study of T-cell memory formation after mild COVID-19. TCRdb passed the 5' RACE reads through MiXCR, listing each CDR3 protein once. The data contain about 68,000 distinct CDR3 sequences, approximately 16% of them singletons. Sequenced sample: PBMCs or a T cell subset sorted from them (not recorded which). The receptors stem from an adult woman who had mild COVID-19 (a few samples of this study predate the infection). Cell type and time point are not known.

This clonotype has just a few counts. This chain connects TRBV5-1 to TRBJ2-3; D not certain. Germline-derived CDR1 and CDR2 are SGHRS and YFSETQ. V shed 1 base and J shed 3 bases, with 9 bases lying between them. CDR3 size: 14 residues. The CDR3 nucleotides are TGCGCCAGCAGCTTGTTGGTTGGGACAGATACGCAGTATTTT. Its protein is CASSLLVGTDTQYF.

The chain uses TRBV6-5 and TRBJ1-1; no definite D call. The CDR3 has 15 residues. CDR1 and CDR2 (germline): MNHEY, SVGAGI. The germline V and J ends were trimmed by 1 base and 0 bases, with 9 bases remaining between them. CDR3 nucleotides: TGTGCCAGCAGTTACTTCGGCCTCATGAACACTGAAGCTTTCTTT. Its protein product is CASSYFGLMNTEAFF.

This clonotype occurred a few times. The rearrangement uses TRBV7-6 and TRBJ2-5, with 14 bases identical to TRBD2. In germline, CDR1 is SGHVS, CDR2 FNYEAQ. V trimming: 5 bases; J trimming: 1 base; junction bases outside the gene matches: 12. The CDR3 is made up of 19 amino acids. CDR3 region: CASSHPIGLAGGRQETQYF. In DNA form, the CDR3 reads TGTGCCAGCAGCCATCCTATAGGACTAGCGGGGGGCCGCCAAGAGACCCAGTACTTC.

This clonotype was counted once. V gene TRBV4-1 combines with J gene TRBJ1-1, with TRBD1 identical over 7 bases. The CDR3 is 17 residues long. The J segment lost 1 base and the V segment lost 4 bases, leaving 12 bases of the junction unmatched. The germline V gene encodes CDR1 MGHRA and CDR2 YSYEKL. The CDR3 coding sequence is TGCGCCAGCAGCCTCCGGGGGGGCGCAGGGGGGAACACTGAAGCTTTCTTT. Protein sequence: CASSLRGGAGGNTEAFF.

The rearrangement links TRBV11-3 to TRBJ2-1; the match to TRBD2 covers 10 bases. Per germline, CDR1 SGHNT and CDR2 YENEEA. The CDR3 is made up of 17 amino acids. With V trimmed by 1 base and J by 9 bases, 12 bases remained unmatched. The CDR3 DNA is TGTGCCAGCAGCTTAGTTGGTACGTCTAGCGGGAGTCGTGAGCAGTTCTTC. Translated, it gives CASSLVGTSSGSREQFF.

The V call is TRBV24-1, the J call TRBJ2-7; TRBD1 matches at 8 bases. V shed 4 bases, J shed 3 bases, and the junction held 4 bases outside the gene matches. CDR1 KGHDR and CDR2 SFDVKD come from the germline V gene. The CDR3 is 14 amino acids. The CDR3 region has the DNA TGTGCCACCAGTGACCCCGGGACAGGCTACGAGCAGTACTTC. Its translation: CATSDPGTGYEQYF.